A selection of T cell receptor beta chains follows, all from one sample in a study of patients and donors after allogeneic stem cell transplantation. TCRdb recomputed calls from the RT-PCR reads with MiXCR, one row per CDR3 protein. This table holds fewer than 60,000 distinct CDR3 sequences, about 14% found once. Sequencing was carried out using blood, either unsorted or a sorted T cell fraction (not recorded which). The receptors stem from a human donor who was either an allogeneic HSCT recipient or a stem cell or donor lymphocyte infusion donor (not recorded which). It is not recorded whose cells these are; they may come from a transplant donor. CDR3s include the opening cysteine and the closing phenylalanine or tryptophan. D genes are given only for firm matches. Some rows mark clone size as missing; the rest say once, few, many or name a class of expanded clone.

TRBJ2-3	NA	NA	15	TRBV7-7	CASSQALDGTDTQYF	TGTGCTAGCAGCCAGGCACTAGATGGCACAGATACGCAGTATTTT
TRBJ1-1	many	NA	14	TRBV15	CATSRDRSNTEAFF	TGTGCCACCAGCAGGGACAGATCGAACACTGAAGCTTTCTTT
TRBJ2-3	NA	TRBD1	16	TRBV27	CASSFPGTGGTDTQYF	TGTGCCAGCAGTTTCCCCGGGACAGGGGGCACAGATACGCAGTATTTT
TRBJ1-5	many	TRBD1	15	TRBV12-3/TRBV12-4	CASSETGGGNQPQHF	TGTGCCAGCAGTGAAACAGGGGGTGGCAATCAGCCCCAGCATTTT
TRBJ1-2	many	NA	16	TRBV27	CASSFFRQPTNYGYTF	TGTGCCAGCAGTTTCTTCCGGCAGCCTACTAACTATGGCTACACCTTC
TRBJ1-5	NA	NA	16	TRBV15	CATGRGLVYSNQPQHF	TGTGCCACCGGCCGGGGACTAGTCTATAGCAATCAGCCCCAGCATTTT
TRBJ1-3	medium-sized	TRBD1	17	TRBV20-1	CSARDFRIEGGPNTIYF	TGCAGTGCTAGAGATTTTAGGATAGAAGGGGGCCCAAACACCATATATTTT
TRBJ2-7	few	NA	14	TRBV6-6	CASTSLQENYEQYF	TGTGCCAGCACCTCACTCCAGGAAAACTACGAGCAGTACTTC
TRBJ1-1	many	TRBD1	14	TRBV27	CASSQDRVTTEAFF	TGTGCCAGCAGTCAGGACAGGGTCACCACCGAAGCTTTCTTT
TRBJ2-1	NA	NA	14	TRBV27	CASTLGLGYNEQFF	TGTGCCAGCACCTTGGGTCTAGGGTACAATGAGCAGTTCTTC
TRBJ1-3	many	NA	13	TRBV18	CATQEQSGNTIYF	TGTGCCACCCAAGAACAATCTGGAAACACCATATATTTT
TRBJ1-5	few	NA	14	TRBV6-1	CASSRDKSNQPQHF	TGTGCCAGCAGCCGGGACAAATCGAATCAGCCCCAGCATTTT
TRBJ2-7	NA	NA	14	TRBV29-1	CSVVVRGSLYEQYF	TGCAGCGTTGTGGTCAGGGGCTCTCTTTACGAGCAGTACTTC
TRBJ2-5	many	NA	13	TRBV5-6	CASSLKDLQTQYF	TGTGCCAGCAGCTTGAAGGATTTGCAGACCCAGTACTTC
TRBJ2-3	NA	NA	15	TRBV10-1	CATSGPGTATDTQYF	TGCGCCACCTCGGGTCCCGGGACGGCCACAGATACGCAGTATTTT
TRBJ2-3	few	TRBD1	16	TRBV6-5	CASSSWDRSSTDTQYF	TGTGCCAGCAGTTCTTGGGACAGGTCGAGCACAGATACGCAGTATTTT
TRBJ2-7	NA	TRBD2	19	TRBV4-2	CASSQDVLAGGPWGSEQYF	TGTGCCAGCAGCCAAGATGTGTTAGCGGGAGGGCCCTGGGGTAGTGAGCAGTACTTC
TRBJ2-1	few	TRBD2	13	TRBV29-1	CSGGLAGANEQFF	TGCAGCGGGGGACTAGCGGGAGCCAATGAGCAGTTCTTC
TRBJ2-2	many	NA	11	TRBV5-1	CASSVTGELFF	TGCGCCAGCAGCGTCACCGGGGAGCTGTTTTTT
TRBJ2-5	few	TRBD2	16	TRBV30	CAWSVLLAGYLETQYF	TGTGCCTGGAGTGTACTACTAGCGGGTTATCTGGAGACCCAGTACTTC
TRBJ2-1	NA	NA	17	TRBV5-5	CASSLAASATFYNEQFF	TGTGCCAGCAGCTTGGCGGCTAGCGCAACGTTCTACAATGAGCAGTTCTTC
TRBJ2-3	few	NA	14	TRBV7-2	CASSLVSGTDTQYF	TGTGCCAGCAGCTTAGTATCCGGCACAGATACGCAGTATTTT
TRBJ2-1	NA	TRBD1	15	TRBV27	CASSSGTAPYNEQFF	TGTGCCAGCAGTTCCGGGACAGCCCCCTACAATGAGCAGTTCTTC
TRBJ2-7	NA	TRBD1	16	TRBV7-9	CASSFSPGQGIYEQYF	TGTGCCAGCAGCTTTTCCCCGGGACAGGGTATTTACGAGCAGTACTTC